This T cell receptor beta chain was profiled in a study of cytomegalovirus exposure and HLA in healthy donors (TCRdb year 2017). Background on the whole study: According to a later analysis, one platform produced both the roughly 110 validation repertoires and the 550 to 800 repertoires of the first cohort. Besides the first cohort of hundreds of subjects, a separate validation cohort made up of roughly 120 different subjects was used. The study combined high-throughput TCR immunosequencing, statistical association of individual TCRs with disease status, and machine learning to predict cytomegalovirus infection status. The aim of the study was to test whether cataloging public T cell receptors could identify signatures of past pathogen exposure. On the study overall, not on this receptor specifically: In vitro tests confirmed that a few of the cytomegalovirus-associated TCR beta chains recognize cytomegalovirus antigens. Across donors, most TCR sequences were observed very rarely, whereas some public TCRs were present in many individuals. A later analysis found that TCRs clustered in the first cohort also tended to co-occur in the roughly 120 validation repertoires, with approximately 93% of cluster scores above 0. The study gave a list of roughly 150 TCR beta chains associated with cytomegalovirus. The classifier was reported to diagnose cytomegalovirus status with high specificity and sensitivity in both the original cohort and the validation cohort. A later analysis had no HLA typing for the validation cohort, so co-occurrence there was scored across all 130 or so repertoires. According to the authors, the approach could potentially be generalized to other disease states and immunological phenotypes.

V drops 3 bases and J drops 10 bases, leaving 16 bases in between. The cysteine opens and the phenylalanine closes a CDR3 of 13 amino acids. Only the CDR3 region is kept as DNA, spanning 39 bases read in frame from base 1. Via the germline V gene, CDR1 is LGHNA and CDR2 YSLEER. A note on this clone: Which antigen it targets is not known. No base quality values were provided; no much bigger clone lies one nucleotide off.

Receptor libraries were prepared by the immunoSEQ multiplex PCR assay. Under the source paper's analysis protocol: To diagnose cytomegalovirus status from the catalog of TCR beta chain sequences, a statistical classification framework was built. This is the immuneACCESS table as TCRdb keeps it, with only in-frame sequences that have V and J called. A part of the clones is gone; compared with another copy, unresolved V genes explain less than half, and the rest is unexplained. D and trimming come from the DNA, and the V and J calls and clone size come from that table. In all, the sample holds 330,000 or so clones, and around 86% of those were seen once. About 0.91% of the sample rests with the top ten. Donors formed part of the validation cohort, which comprised about 120 subjects and was distinct from the first cohort of under 850 subjects.

The TCR was taken from a young woman in good health and CMV-seronegative. Material for sequencing was PBMCs. The chain couples TRBV4-3 to TRBJ2-7; TRBD2 is perhaps the D gene, given 6 matching bases. The DNA sequence is TGCGCCAGCAGCCAGGACTATACTACGGATCAGTACTTC. The translation is CASSQDYTTDQYF.